This is a list of T cell receptor beta chains from one sample in a study of blood T cell repertoires in COVID-19. Repertoires were generated with immunoSEQ multiplex PCR, while TCRdb's copy carries only in-frame clones and drops some. The table has 72,000 or so clones, 80% to 95% seen once. The sequenced material came from peripheral blood. These TCRs come from a woman at least 80 years old with acute or convalescent COVID-19. Both conserved end residues are part of each CDR3. Each record gives: J gene, D gene, V gene, clone size, CDR3 protein, CDR3 DNA. A D gene is named only where the DNA matches it firmly. Size is stated for part of the rows, as once, few or many counts, or as a class when the clone is expanded.

J: TRBJ2-2
D: TRBD1
V: TRBV5-4
size: NA
CDR3: CASSQQGSTGELFF
DNA: TGTGCCAGCAGTCAACAGGGGAGCACCGGGGAGCTGTTTTTT

J: TRBJ2-7
D: NA
V: TRBV12-5
size: NA
CDR3: CASGLGDTDSYEQYF
DNA: TGTGCTAGTGGTTTGGGGGACACGGACTCGTACGAGCAGTACTTC

J: TRBJ1-6
D: NA
V: TRBV9
size: NA
CDR3: CASTAGDPTSPLHF
DNA: TGTGCCAGCACGGCGGGAGATCCTACTTCACCCCTCCACTTT

J: TRBJ2-1
D: TRBD1
V: TRBV11-3
size: NA
CDR3: CASSPSGTGRENEQFF
DNA: TGTGCCAGCAGCCCCTCCGGGACAGGGAGGGAGAATGAGCAGTTCTTC

J: TRBJ1-6
D: TRBD1
V: TRBV2
size: NA
CDR3: CASSATGGGSPLHF
DNA: TGTGCCAGCAGTGCTACAGGGGGCGGCTCACCCCTCCACTTT

J: TRBJ1-3
D: NA
V: TRBV5-5
size: NA
CDR3: CASSFYPGTGNTIYF
DNA: TGTGCCAGCAGCTTTTATCCGGGGACTGGAAACACCATATATTTT

J: TRBJ2-3
D: NA
V: TRBV27
size: NA
CDR3: CASRTATDTQYF
DNA: TGTGCCAGCAGGACAGCCACAGATACGCAGTATTTT

J: TRBJ1-1
D: TRBD1
V: TRBV5-1
size: NA
CDR3: CASSRGQGGEAFF
DNA: TGCGCCAGCAGCAGAGGACAGGGTGGGGAAGCTTTCTTT

J: TRBJ2-1
D: TRBD2
V: TRBV4-1
size: NA
CDR3: CASSQDGTSGNNEQFF
DNA: TGCGCCAGCAGCCAAGATGGGACTAGCGGAAACAATGAGCAGTTCTTC

J: TRBJ1-3
D: TRBD1
V: TRBV6-5
size: NA
CDR3: CASSSTGAGNTIYF
DNA: TGTGCCAGCAGTTCTACAGGGGCCGGAAACACCATATATTTT

J: TRBJ2-2
D: NA
V: TRBV29-1
size: once
CDR3: CSVVFGTTTGELFF
DNA: TGCAGCGTTGTATTCGGGACAACCACCGGGGAGCTGTTTTTT

J: TRBJ1-2
D: NA
V: TRBV5-6
size: once
CDR3: CASSSRGHLPHGYTF
DNA: TGTGCCAGCAGCTCGAGAGGTCACCTCCCCCATGGCTACACCTTC

J: TRBJ1-5
D: TRBD1
V: TRBV19
size: NA
CDR3: CASSITQGGNQPQHF
DNA: TGTGCCAGTAGTATTACCCAGGGGGGTAATCAGCCCCAGCATTTT

J: TRBJ1-2
D: NA
V: TRBV2
size: NA
CDR3: CARQGGGYTF
DNA: TGTGCCAGACAGGGTGGCGGCTACACCTTC

J: TRBJ2-3
D: TRBD1
V: TRBV19
size: NA
CDR3: CASSIGYRGPDTQYF
DNA: TGTGCCAGTAGTATAGGGTACAGGGGCCCAGATACGCAGTATTTT

J: TRBJ2-7
D: NA
V: TRBV28
size: NA
CDR3: CASGFSRFEQYF
DNA: TGTGCCAGCGGATTCTCGAGGTTCGAGCAGTACTTC

J: TRBJ2-7
D: NA
V: TRBV15
size: NA
CDR3: CATSRGLSYEQYF
DNA: TGTGCCACCAGCAGAGGGCTTTCCTACGAGCAGTACTTC

J: TRBJ1-3
D: NA
V: TRBV5-1
size: NA
CDR3: CASSLGSGGNTIYF
DNA: TGCGCCAGCAGCTTGGGCAGCGGGGGAAACACCATATATTTT

J: TRBJ2-1
D: TRBD2
V: TRBV5-1
size: NA
CDR3: CASSLWGLAGGEQFF
DNA: TGCGCCAGCAGCTTGTGGGGACTAGCGGGAGGTGAGCAGTTCTTC

J: TRBJ1-1
D: NA
V: TRBV5-1
size: NA
CDR3: CASSLGQDTEAFF
DNA: TGCGCCAGCAGCTTGGGTCAGGACACTGAAGCTTTCTTT

J: TRBJ1-2
D: NA
V: TRBV6-2/TRBV6-3
size: NA
CDR3: CASSQGTYGYTF
DNA: TGTGCCAGCAGTCAGGGTACCTATGGCTACACCTTC

J: TRBJ2-2
D: NA
V: TRBV18
size: NA
CDR3: CASSTRTGELFF
DNA: TGTGCCAGCTCGACTCGTACCGGGGAGCTGTTTTTT

J: TRBJ2-2
D: TRBD1
V: TRBV15
size: NA
CDR3: CATSRDRDRPSGELFF
DNA: TGTGCCACCAGCAGAGATCGGGACAGGCCGAGCGGGGAGCTGTTTTTT

J: TRBJ1-2
D: TRBD1
V: TRBV5-4
size: NA
CDR3: CASRREGADYGYTF
DNA: TGTGCCAGCAGACGTGAGGGGGCCGACTATGGCTACACCTTC

J: TRBJ2-1
D: TRBD1
V: TRBV18
size: NA
CDR3: CASSPGQGLVNEQFF
DNA: TGTGCCAGCTCACCCGGACAGGGACTGGTCAATGAGCAGTTCTTC

J: TRBJ1-1
D: NA
V: TRBV5-4
size: NA
CDR3: CAIGQMNTEAFF
DNA: TGTGCCATCGGACAGATGAACACTGAAGCTTTCTTT

J: TRBJ1-1
D: NA
V: TRBV7-2
size: NA
CDR3: CASNLFQGGGTTEAFF
DNA: TGTGCCAGCAACTTATTCCAGGGCGGGGGGACGACTGAAGCTTTCTTT

J: TRBJ2-7
D: NA
V: TRBV2
size: NA
CDR3: CASSRESYEQYF
DNA: TGTGCCAGCAGCCGGGAATCCTACGAGCAGTACTTC

J: TRBJ1-2
D: TRBD1
V: TRBV7-2
size: NA
CDR3: CASSWDRATSGYTF
DNA: TGTGCCAGCAGCTGGGACAGGGCCACGTCTGGCTACACCTTC

J: TRBJ1-6
D: NA
V: TRBV18
size: NA
CDR3: CASSPVTLNSPLHF
DNA: TGTGCCAGCTCACCGGTCACTTTGAATTCACCCCTCCACTTT

J: TRBJ1-6
D: TRBD1
V: TRBV19
size: NA
CDR3: CASRPDRANSPLHF
DNA: TGTGCCAGTAGACCTGACAGGGCTAATTCACCCCTCCACTTT

J: TRBJ2-7
D: TRBD2
V: TRBV27
size: NA
CDR3: CASSSGLAGGYYEQYF
DNA: TGTGCCAGCAGTTCGGGACTAGCGGGAGGGTACTACGAGCAGTACTTC

J: TRBJ2-5
D: TRBD2
V: TRBV5-1
size: NA
CDR3: CASRLAGGRDQETQYF
DNA: TGCGCCAGCCGACTAGCGGGAGGAAGGGACCAAGAGACCCAGTACTTC

J: TRBJ2-1
D: NA
V: TRBV27
size: few
CDR3: CASTGGGANEQFF
DNA: TGTGCCAGCACGGGGGGCGGGGCAAATGAGCAGTTCTTC

J: TRBJ2-7
D: NA
V: TRBV2
size: NA
CDR3: CASSGIFASSYEQYF
DNA: TGTGCCAGCAGTGGTATTTTCGCTAGCTCCTACGAGCAGTACTTC